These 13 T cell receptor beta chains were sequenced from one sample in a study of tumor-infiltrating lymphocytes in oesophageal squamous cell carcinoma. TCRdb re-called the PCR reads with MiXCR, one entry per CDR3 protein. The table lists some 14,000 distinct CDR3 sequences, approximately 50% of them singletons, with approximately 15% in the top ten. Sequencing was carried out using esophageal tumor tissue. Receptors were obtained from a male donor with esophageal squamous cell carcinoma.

CDR3 in amino acids: CASSRGQNNQPQHF. In DNA, the CDR3 is TGTGCCAGCAGTCGGGGACAGAACAATCAGCCCCAGCATTTT. The rearrangement joins TRBV27 to TRBJ1-5; 7 bases are shared with TRBD1. V trimming: 5 bases; J trimming: 3 bases; junction bases outside the gene matches: 4. Looked up from germline, CDR1 is MNHEY and CDR2 is SMNVEV (reference sequence). This CDR3 region has 14 residues.

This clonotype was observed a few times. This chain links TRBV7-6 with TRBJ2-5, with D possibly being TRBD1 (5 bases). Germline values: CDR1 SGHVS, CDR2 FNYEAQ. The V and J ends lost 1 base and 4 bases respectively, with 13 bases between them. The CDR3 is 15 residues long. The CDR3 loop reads CASSLGGQLSETQYF. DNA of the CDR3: TGTGCCAGCAGCTTAGGAGGACAACTATCAGAGACCCAGTACTTC.

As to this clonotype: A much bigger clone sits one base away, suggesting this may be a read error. The CDR3 loop is CASSFTGSGELYF. CDR3 sequence (DNA): TGCGCCAGCAGCTTTACAGGGTCCGGGGAGCTGTATTTT. The V call is TRBV5-1, the J call TRBJ2-3, with D perhaps matching TRBD1 (6 bases). The V gene's germline CDR1 is SGHRS and CDR2 YFSETQ. The V end lost 2 bases, the J end lost 14 bases, and 18 bases lay between the germline ends. The CDR3 loop spans 13 amino acids.

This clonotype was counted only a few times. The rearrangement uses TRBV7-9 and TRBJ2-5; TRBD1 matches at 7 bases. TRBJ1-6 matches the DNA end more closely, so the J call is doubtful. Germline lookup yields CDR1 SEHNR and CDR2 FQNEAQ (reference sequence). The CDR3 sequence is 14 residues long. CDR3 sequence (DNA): TGTGCCAGCAGCTTACCGACAGGGAGTTCACCCCTCCACTTT. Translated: CASSLPTGSSPLHF.

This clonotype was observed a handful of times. CDR3 DNA sequence: TGTGCCAGCAGCTTAAGGGCGGGAGGAACGACCGGGGAGCTGTTTTTT. Residues: CASSLRAGGTTGELFF. V usage is TRBV7-6 and J usage is TRBJ2-2; 8 nucleotides line up with TRBD2. The CDR3 spans 16 residues. In germline, CDR1 is SGHVS, CDR2 FNYEAQ. Germline trimming cut 2 bases from V and 5 bases from J; bases unmatched to any gene: 7.

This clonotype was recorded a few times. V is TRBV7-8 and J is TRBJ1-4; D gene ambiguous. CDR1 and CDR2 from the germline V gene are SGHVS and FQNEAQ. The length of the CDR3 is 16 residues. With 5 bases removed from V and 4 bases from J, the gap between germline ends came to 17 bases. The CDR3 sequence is CASSPPRFGINEKLFF. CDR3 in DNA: TGTGCCAGCAGCCCGCCTCGTTTCGGGATTAATGAAAAACTGTTTTTT.

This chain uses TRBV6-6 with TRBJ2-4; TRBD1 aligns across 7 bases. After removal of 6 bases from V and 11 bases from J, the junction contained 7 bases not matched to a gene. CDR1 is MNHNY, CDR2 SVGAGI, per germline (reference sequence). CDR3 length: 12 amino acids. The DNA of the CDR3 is TGTGCCAGCAGCCCGACAGGGCAGGTTCAGTACTTC. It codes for CASSPTGQVQYF.

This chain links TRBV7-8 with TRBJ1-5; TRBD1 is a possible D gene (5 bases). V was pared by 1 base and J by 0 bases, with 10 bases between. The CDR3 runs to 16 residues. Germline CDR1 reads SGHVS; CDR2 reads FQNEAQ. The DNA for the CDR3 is TGTGCCAGCAGCTTAGAAGGACACTATAGCAATCAGCCCCAGCATTTT. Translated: CASSLEGHYSNQPQHF. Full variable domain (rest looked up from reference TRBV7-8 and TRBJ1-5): GAGVSQSPRYKVAKRGQDVALRCDPISGHVSLFWYQQALGQGPEFLTYFQNEAQLDKSGLPSDRFFAERPEGSVSTLKIQRTQQEDSAVYLCASSLEGHYSNQPQHFGDGTRLSIL.

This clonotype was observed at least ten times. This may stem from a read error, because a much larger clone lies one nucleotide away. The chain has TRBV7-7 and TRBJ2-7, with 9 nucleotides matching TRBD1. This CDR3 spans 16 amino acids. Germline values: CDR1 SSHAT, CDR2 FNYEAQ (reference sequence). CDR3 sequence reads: CASSLGPGQGVNEQYF. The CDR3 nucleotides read TGTGCTAGCAGCTTGGGTCCGGGACAGGGTGTTAATGAGCAGTACTTC. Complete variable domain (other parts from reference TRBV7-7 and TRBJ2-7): GAGVSQSPRYKVTKRGQDVTLRCDPISSHATLYWYQQALGQGPEFLTYFNYEAQPDKSGLPSDRFSAERPEGSISTLTIQRTEQRDSAMYRCASSLGPGQGVNEQYFGPGTRLTVT.

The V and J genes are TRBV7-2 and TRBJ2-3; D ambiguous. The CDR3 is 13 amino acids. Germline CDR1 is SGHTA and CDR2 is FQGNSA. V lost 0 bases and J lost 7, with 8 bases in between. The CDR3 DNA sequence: TGTGCCAGCAGCTTAGCCCAATTCCATACGCAGTATTTT. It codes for CASSLAQFHTQYF.

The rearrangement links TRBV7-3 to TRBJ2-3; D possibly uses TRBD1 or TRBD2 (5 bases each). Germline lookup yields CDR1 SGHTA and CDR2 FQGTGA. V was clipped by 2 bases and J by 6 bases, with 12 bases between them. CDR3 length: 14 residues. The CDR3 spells CASSLLQGRDTQYF. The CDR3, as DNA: TGTGCCAGCAGCTTACTCCAGGGACGGGATACGCAGTATTTT.

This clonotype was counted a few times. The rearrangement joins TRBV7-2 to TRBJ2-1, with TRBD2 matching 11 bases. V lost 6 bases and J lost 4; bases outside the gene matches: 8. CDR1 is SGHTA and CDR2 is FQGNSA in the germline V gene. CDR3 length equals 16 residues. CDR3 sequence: CASRNSGRATYNEQFF. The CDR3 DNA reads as TGTGCCAGCAGGAATAGCGGGAGGGCCACGTACAATGAGCAGTTCTTC. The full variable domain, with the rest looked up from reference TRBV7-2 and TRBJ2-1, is GAGVSQSPSNKVTEKGKDVELRCDPISGHTALYWYRQSLGQGLEFLIYFQGNSAPDKSGLPSDRFSAERTGGSVSTLTIQRTQQEDSAVYLCASRNSGRATYNEQFFGPGTRLTVL.

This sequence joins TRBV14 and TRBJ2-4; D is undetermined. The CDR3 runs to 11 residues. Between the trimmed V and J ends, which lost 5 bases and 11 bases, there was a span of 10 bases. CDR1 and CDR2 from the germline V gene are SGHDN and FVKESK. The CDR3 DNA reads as TGTGCCAGCAGCTTGGGCAATGTTCAGTACTTC. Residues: CASSLGNVQYF.